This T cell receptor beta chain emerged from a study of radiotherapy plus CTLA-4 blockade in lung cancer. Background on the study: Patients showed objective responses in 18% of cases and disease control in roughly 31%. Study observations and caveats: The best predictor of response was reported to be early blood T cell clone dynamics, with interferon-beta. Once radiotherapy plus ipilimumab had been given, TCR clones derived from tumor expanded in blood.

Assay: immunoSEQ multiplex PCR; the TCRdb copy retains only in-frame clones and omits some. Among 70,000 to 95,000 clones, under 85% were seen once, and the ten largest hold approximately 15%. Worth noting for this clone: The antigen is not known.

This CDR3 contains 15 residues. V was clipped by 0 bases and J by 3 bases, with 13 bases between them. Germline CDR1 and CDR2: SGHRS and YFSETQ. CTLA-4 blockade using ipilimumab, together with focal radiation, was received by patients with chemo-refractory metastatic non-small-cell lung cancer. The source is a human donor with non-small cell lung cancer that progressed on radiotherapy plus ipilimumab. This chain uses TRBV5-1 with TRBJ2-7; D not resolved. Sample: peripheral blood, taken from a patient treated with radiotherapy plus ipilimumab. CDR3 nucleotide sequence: TGCGCCAGCAGCTTGGCCTCCGGGCCCTACTACGAGCAGTACTTC. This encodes CASSLASGPYYEQYF.